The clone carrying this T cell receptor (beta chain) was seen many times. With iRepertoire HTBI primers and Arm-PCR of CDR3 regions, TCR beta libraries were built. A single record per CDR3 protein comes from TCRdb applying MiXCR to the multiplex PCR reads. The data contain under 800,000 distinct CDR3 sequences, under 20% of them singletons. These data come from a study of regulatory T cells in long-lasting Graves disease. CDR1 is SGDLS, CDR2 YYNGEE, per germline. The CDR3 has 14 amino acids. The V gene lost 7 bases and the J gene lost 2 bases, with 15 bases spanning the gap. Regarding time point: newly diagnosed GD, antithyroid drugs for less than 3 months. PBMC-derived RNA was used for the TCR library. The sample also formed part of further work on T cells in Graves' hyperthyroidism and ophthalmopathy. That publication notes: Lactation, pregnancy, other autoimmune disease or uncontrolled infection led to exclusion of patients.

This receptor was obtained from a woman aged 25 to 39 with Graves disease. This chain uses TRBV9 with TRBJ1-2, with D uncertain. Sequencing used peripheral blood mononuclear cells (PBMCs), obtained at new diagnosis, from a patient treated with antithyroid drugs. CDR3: CASQPGYSNYGYTF. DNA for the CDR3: TGTGCCAGCCAGCCCGGATACTCCAACTATGGCTACACCTTC.